The 31 T cell receptor beta chains below come from one sample, sequenced in a study of cytomegalovirus exposure and HLA in healthy donors. PCR involved 60 Vbeta and 13 Jbeta primers. The method was immunoSEQ multiplex PCR; TCRdb's version includes in-frame clones alone and lacks a portion of them. The sample has around 140,000 clones, under 90% seen once. Specimen: PBMCs. All receptors derive from a man aged 35 to 55 in good health and CMV-seronegative.

In its sample, this clone was seen a few times. Within the sample, other DNA sequences also encode this same CDR3. The V gene is TRBV2, the J gene TRBJ1-2, with a possible D match to TRBD1 (5 bases). The V end was cut by 8 bases, the J end by 4 bases, with 14 bases between. The CDR3 contains 13 residues. Per germline, CDR1 SNHLY and CDR2 FYNNEI. The CDR3 region is CASRGDGIYGYTF. In DNA form, the CDR3 reads TGTGCCAGCCGGGGGGATGGAATCTATGGCTACACCTTC.

This clone occurred a few times. The genes are TRBV4-3 and TRBJ1-2, with D hard to call. Germline V gives CDR1 LGHNA, CDR2 YSLEER. There are 13 residues in the CDR3. Deletions cut 2 bases from V and 7 bases from J, with 11 bases between. CDR3 sequence: CASSQSGLTGYTF. The CDR3 DNA sequence: TGCGCCAGCAGCCAATCAGGACTAACTGGCTACACCTTC.

The CDR3 here is CASSLAESGTQYF. CDR3 in DNA: TGTGCCAGCAGCTTAGCGGAGTCGGGGACCCAGTACTTC. The V call is TRBV7-6, the J call TRBJ2-5, with D unresolved. V was pared by 0 bases and J by 7 bases, with 9 bases between. The germline V gene has CDR1 SGHVS and CDR2 FNYEAQ. The CDR3 consists of 13 residues.

This chain links TRBV5-4 with TRBJ1-5, with D possibly TRBD1 on 5 matching bases. This CDR3 has 17 residues. V lost 7 bases and J 4 bases, leaving 24 bases between the germline ends. The V gene's germline CDR1 is SGHNT and CDR2 YYREEE (reference sequence). CDR3 region: CASGTSGLIRNNQPQHF. In DNA form, the CDR3 reads TGTGCCAGCGGGACTAGCGGTTTAATAAGGAATAATCAGCCCCAGCATTTT.

The chain is built from TRBV19 and TRBJ1-4; 9 bases line up with TRBD1. Germline V gene lookup returns CDR1 LNHDA and CDR2 SQIVND (reference sequence). The CDR3 is 14 residues long. The J segment lost 7 bases and the V segment lost 6 bases, leaving 6 bases of the junction unmatched. The CDR3 region is CASSSGTGFEKLFF. In DNA form, the CDR3 reads TGTGCCAGTAGCTCCGGGACAGGGTTTGAAAAACTGTTTTTT.

The chain has TRBV7-7 and TRBJ1-1; unclear D gene. V lost 6 bases to trimming and J lost 1 base, with 9 bases between them. The CDR3 has 13 amino acids. Germline values: CDR1 SSHAT, CDR2 FNYEAQ (reference sequence). In nucleotides, the CDR3 is TGTGCCAGCAGTTCCCAGGAGAACACTGAAGCTTTCTTT. Translated: CASSSQENTEAFF.

This clone has just one count. This chain uses TRBV5-4 with TRBJ1-5, with D unresolved. The CDR3 extends over 15 amino acids. From germline, CDR1 is SGHNT and CDR2 YYREEE (reference sequence). V lost 0 bases and J 1 base, leaving 8 bases between the germline ends. CDR3: CASSLGGISNQPQHF. The CDR3 DNA is TGTGCCAGCAGCTTGGGAGGGATAAGCAATCAGCCCCAGCATTTT.

The chain recombines TRBV6-5 with TRBJ1-5, with TRBD1 as a possible D gene (5 bases). The length of the CDR3 is 15 residues. Germline-derived CDR1 and CDR2 are MNHEY and SVGAGI. The V gene lost 2 bases and the J gene lost 3 bases, with 11 bases spanning the gap. The CDR3 coding sequence is TGTGCCAGCAGTTACCTGGCAGGGCCCAATCAGCCCCAGCATTTT. Amino acid sequence: CASSYLAGPNQPQHF.

The chain recombines TRBV27 with TRBJ2-7; D uncertain. V was shortened by 2 bases and J by 6 bases, with 11 bases between the two germline ends. The CDR3 sequence is 13 residues long. Germline assignment: CDR1 MNHEY and CDR2 SMNVEV (reference sequence). The CDR3 here is CASSLRAGREQYF. In DNA form, the CDR3 reads TGTGCCAGCAGTTTACGTGCCGGTCGCGAGCAGTACTTC.

V usage is TRBV28 and J usage is TRBJ1-5, with TRBD1 identical over 7 bases. The CDR3 runs 14 residues. CDR1 and CDR2 from the germline V gene are MDHEN and SYDVKM. Trimming took 5 bases from V and 4 from J; bases not matched to a gene: 5. CDR3 protein: CASSLQGGNQPQHF. The DNA for the CDR3 is TGTGCCAGCAGTCTGCAGGGGGGTAATCAGCCCCAGCATTTT.

The chain recombines TRBV14 with TRBJ1-4; D is uncertain. Trimming left V 2 bases short and J 6 bases short, with 13 bases between. CDR3 size: 15 residues. Germline V gene data show CDR1 as SGHDN and CDR2 as FVKESK. CDR3 sequence reads: CASSQLGRAYEKLFF. As DNA, the CDR3 is TGTGCCAGCAGCCAATTGGGCCGTGCTTATGAAAAACTGTTTTTT.

This chain links TRBV1 with TRBJ2-7; the table assigns TRBD2, which was not confirmed against the DNA. TRBV1 is listed as a pseudogene. There are 15 residues in the CDR3. CDR3 sequence reads: CTSSQEGQVEGEQYF. DNA for the CDR3: TGCACCAGCAGCCAAGAAGGCCAGGTGGAGGGCGAGCAGTACTTC.

The V gene is TRBV10-2, the J gene TRBJ2-7, with 10 bases that match TRBD1. This CDR3 spans 15 amino acids. The ends lost 5 bases at V and 5 bases at J; junction bases unmatched: 9. Germline V CDR1 and CDR2: WSHSY, SAAADI. In DNA, the CDR3 is TGCGCCAGCAGTATGGGGGGACAGGGGTGGAACGAGCAGTACTTC. Protein product: CASSMGGQGWNEQYF.

The V gene is TRBV7-2, the J gene TRBJ1-3, with D unclear. The germline V gene has CDR1 SGHTA and CDR2 FQGNSA. The length of the CDR3 is 14 residues. V lost 4 bases, J lost 4 bases, and 11 bases lay in between. The CDR3 region has the DNA TGTGCCAGCAGCTCCCCGACAAGGGGAAACACCATATATTTT. Translating gives CASSSPTRGNTIYF. The full variable domain, completed using reference TRBV7-2 and TRBJ1-3, is GAGVSQSPSNKVTEKGKDVELRCDPISGHTALYWYRQSLGQGLEFLIYFQGNSAPDKSGLPSDRFSAERTGGSVSTLTIQRTQQEDSAVYLCASSSPTRGNTIYFGEGSWLTVV.

This chain uses TRBV30 with TRBJ1-2; the D gene is possibly TRBD1 (5 bases). The germline V gene has CDR1 GTSNPN and CDR2 SVGIG (reference sequence). This CDR3 region has 13 residues. The ends were cut back, 3 bases at V and 4 bases at J, with 12 bases in the middle. The CDR3 DNA reads TGTGCCTGGAGATCCAGACAGAGCTATGGCTACACCTTC. This gives the protein CAWRSRQSYGYTF.

The V and J genes are TRBV5-1 and TRBJ2-1, with D tentatively TRBD1 (6 bases). Germline CDR1 SGHRS, CDR2 YFSETQ. CDR3 length: 15 residues. V was trimmed by 2 bases and J by 0 bases, leaving 9 bases between them. In DNA form, the CDR3 reads TGCGCCAGCAGCTTCCGGGACAACTCCTACAATGAGCAGTTCTTC. It specifies CASSFRDNSYNEQFF.

The rearrangement uses TRBV4-3 and TRBJ2-7; 9 bases are a match to TRBD1. Germline V gives CDR1 LGHNA, CDR2 YSLEER. Trimming took 1 base from V and 7 from J; bases not matched to a gene: 5. The CDR3 covers 14 residues. Here the CDR3 reads CASSQVQGAGEQYF. Written as DNA, the CDR3 is TGCGCCAGCAGCCAAGTACAGGGGGCCGGGGAGCAGTACTTC.

V usage is TRBV27 and J usage is TRBJ2-7; D remains unclear. Germline lookup yields CDR1 MNHEY and CDR2 SMNVEV (reference sequence). This CDR3 contains 14 residues. Between the trimmed V and J ends, which lost 5 bases and 6 bases, there was a span of 17 bases. This chain's CDR3 is CASSPRVLNLEQYF. The CDR3 DNA is TGTGCCAGCAGTCCCCGGGTTCTTAACCTCGAGCAGTACTTC.

V usage is TRBV19 and J usage is TRBJ1-5; D is unresolved. This CDR3 has 12 residues. The germline V and J ends were trimmed by 6 bases and 0 bases, with 3 bases remaining between them. Looked up from germline, CDR1 is LNHDA and CDR2 is SQIVND (reference sequence). The CDR3 loop is CASRSSNQPQHF. DNA for the CDR3: TGTGCCAGTAGGAGTAGCAATCAGCCCCAGCATTTT.

The V and J genes are TRBV7-6 and TRBJ2-7, with 10 bases aligning to TRBD1. CDR1 SGHVS and CDR2 FNYEAQ come from the germline V gene. This CDR3 is built from 15 residues. The J segment lost 3 bases and the V segment lost 5 bases, leaving 7 bases of the junction unmatched. The CDR3: CASSKTGGSLYEQYF. The CDR3 nucleotides read TGTGCCAGCAGCAAGACAGGGGGCAGCCTCTACGAGCAGTACTTC.

This sequence joins TRBV5-5 and TRBJ2-1; perhaps TRBD1 as D (6 bases). The V and J ends lost 5 bases and 0 bases respectively, with 9 bases between them. The length of the CDR3 is 14 residues. In germline, CDR1 is SGHKS, CDR2 YYEKEE (reference sequence). This CDR3 reads CASSPGHSYNEQFF. The CDR3 DNA reads TGTGCCAGCAGTCCGGGACACTCCTACAATGAGCAGTTCTTC.

V gene TRBV10-2 combines with J gene TRBJ2-5; TRBD1 agrees at 8 bases. The tail of the sequence fits TRBJ2-7 better, so the J call may be wrong. Germline values: CDR1 WSHSY, CDR2 SAAADI. The CDR3 loop spans 15 amino acids. The CDR3 sequence: CASSIRTGPSYEQYF. In nucleotides, the CDR3 is TGCGCCAGCAGTATCCGGACAGGGCCATCCTACGAGCAGTACTTC.

This sequence joins TRBV15 and TRBJ2-7, with 9 bases identical to TRBD1. The CDR3 runs to 16 residues. With 4 bases clipped from V and 4 bases from J, the junction kept 11 bases outside the gene matches. CDR1 is LNHNV, CDR2 YYDKDF, per germline (reference sequence). CDR3 sequence (DNA): TGTGCCACCAGCATGAGAGCCGGGACAGGGCGATACGAGCAGTACTTC. Translated, it gives CATSMRAGTGRYEQYF.

The chain employs TRBV19 and TRBJ2-7; 7 bases align to TRBD2. Trimming cost V 3 bases and J 2 bases; bases outside gene matches: 7. In germline, CDR1 is LNHDA, CDR2 SQIVND (reference sequence). The CDR3 consists of 15 residues. CDR3 DNA: TGTGCCAGTAGTATCGTGGGGGGGTCGACCTACGAGCAGTACTTC. Its protein product is CASSIVGGSTYEQYF.

V and J are TRBV11-2 and TRBJ1-1; D not certain. Between the trimmed V and J ends, which lost 3 bases and 0 bases, there was a span of 5 bases. The CDR3 length is 13 residues. CDR1 SGHAT and CDR2 FQNNGV come from the germline V gene. DNA for the CDR3: TGTGCCAGCAGCTTCAACATGAACACTGAAGCTTTCTTT. Its translation: CASSFNMNTEAFF.

This clone occurred once. This chain connects TRBV7-2 to TRBJ2-3, with 7 bases fitting TRBD1. Trimming removed 5 bases from V and 4 bases from J; junction bases left unmatched: 6. Germline values: CDR1 SGHTA, CDR2 FQGNSA. The CDR3 has 14 residues. The CDR3 reads CASSQTGFPDTQYF. The CDR3 DNA reads TGTGCCAGCAGCCAGACAGGGTTCCCAGATACGCAGTATTTT. Variable domain in full (rest from reference TRBV7-2 and TRBJ2-3): GAGVSQSPSNKVTEKGKDVELRCDPISGHTALYWYRQSLGQGLEFLIYFQGNSAPDKSGLPSDRFSAERTGGSVSTLTIQRTQQEDSAVYLCASSQTGFPDTQYFGPGTRLTVL.

This CDR3 reads CASSLGPGTAAYEQYF. Here the CDR3 DNA reads TGCGCCAGCAGCTTGGGCCCCGGGACAGCGGCCTACGAGCAGTACTTC. This chain connects TRBV5-1 to TRBJ2-7; 7 nucleotides align to TRBD1. This CDR3 comprises 16 residues. J gave up 2 bases and V 0 bases, and 8 bases lay outside the gene matches. The germline gives CDR1 SGHRS, CDR2 YFSETQ.

This clone came up a few times. The J gene is TRBJ1-1, the V gene TRBV7-9; 7 bases line up with TRBD1. CDR3 length: 13 amino acids. CDR1 and CDR2 from the germline V gene are SEHNR and FQNEAQ (reference sequence). Trimming at V came to 1 base and at J to 9 bases, leaving 5 bases not matched to a gene. Here the CDR3 DNA reads TGTGCCAGCAGCTTAGGGGGGACAGACAAAGCTTTCTTT. It yields the protein CASSLGGTDKAFF.

This clone was observed a few times. V usage is TRBV7-9 and J usage is TRBJ1-1, with 10 bases lining up with TRBD1. This CDR3 has 15 residues. V trimming: 5 bases; J trimming: 4 bases; junction bases outside the gene matches: 7. CDR1 and CDR2 from the germline V gene are SEHNR and FQNEAQ (reference sequence). The CDR3 spells CASSPRTGGSTEAFF. CDR3 DNA: TGTGCCAGCAGCCCCAGGACAGGGGGGAGCACTGAAGCTTTCTTT.

This clone has ten or more counts. The chain combines TRBV5-8 with TRBJ2-1; D is perhaps TRBD2 (7 bases). The germline V gene has CDR1 SGHTS and CDR2 YDEGEE. Trimming removed 4 bases at V and 0 bases at J, with 14 bases between. The CDR3 is 16 residues long. CDR3 loop: CASSPGGGSSYNEQFF. The CDR3 DNA follows: TGTGCCAGCAGCCCTGGGGGGGGCAGCTCCTACAATGAGCAGTTCTTC.

This clone was recorded once. This chain links TRBV6-4 with TRBJ2-7; the match to TRBD2 covers 10 bases. The V segment lost 4 bases and the J segment 2 bases; nucleotides outside the gene matches: 5. Germline lookup yields CDR1 MRHNA and CDR2 SNTAGT. This CDR3 region has 15 residues. The CDR3 sequence: CASSVSGGAPYEQYF. CDR3 nucleotides: TGTGCCAGCAGTGTGAGCGGGGGGGCTCCCTACGAGCAGTACTTC.